Listed here are 3 T cell receptor beta chains from one sample, sequenced in a study of blood T cell repertoires in COVID-19. Some clones are missing from TCRdb's copy, which holds only in-frame ones; the method was immunoSEQ multiplex PCR. The table has roughly 86,000 clones, 60% to 85% seen once. The source material was peripheral blood. The receptors come from a man aged 50 or older who had recovered from COVID-19.

The rearrangement joins TRBV12-3 or TRBV12-4 to TRBJ2-1; unclear D gene. Deletions cut 5 bases from V and 0 bases from J, with 5 bases between. The CDR3 is 13 amino acids. CDR3 coding DNA: TGTGCCAGCAGTGCGAGCTCCTACAATGAGCAGTTCTTC. Residues: CASSASSYNEQFF.

The chain links TRBV11-3 to TRBJ2-3, with TRBD2 matching 8 bases. This CDR3 region has 13 residues. V shed 4 bases and J 5 bases; nucleotides not matched to a gene: 2. Germline V gene sequence: CDR1 SGHNT, CDR2 YENEEA. The CDR3 DNA reads TGTGCCAGCAGCTCGCTAGCGGGAGATACGCAGTATTTT. It codes for CASSSLAGDTQYF.

This chain joins TRBV28 and TRBJ1-6; D unresolved. Looked up from germline, CDR1 is MDHEN and CDR2 is SYDVKM. This CDR3 has 14 amino acids. The germline V and J ends were trimmed by 6 bases and 4 bases, with 10 bases remaining between them. CDR3 DNA: TGTGCCAGCAGATCGGCGGCGTATAATTCACCCCTCCACTTT. Its translation: CASRSAAYNSPLHF.